This record looks at one T cell receptor beta chain sequence and its context. The source of the sample is a study of blood T cell repertoires in COVID-19. Germline CDR1 SGHAT, CDR2 FQDESV (reference sequence). The CDR3 loop spans 14 amino acids. V lost 3 bases and J 2 bases, leaving 11 bases between the germline ends. The method was immunoSEQ multiplex PCR; TCRdb's version includes in-frame clones alone and lacks a portion of them. The sample holds roughly 290,000 clones; 70% to 90% are singletons and the top ten take under 2.5%. Sequencing was performed on PBMCs or T cells enriched from blood (not recorded which). The receptor comes from a young man who had recovered from COVID-19. V and J are TRBV11-1 and TRBJ2-7; D might be TRBD1 (5 bases). The CDR3 here is CASSFNQGPYEQYF. The CDR3 DNA follows: TGTGCCAGCAGCTTTAATCAGGGTCCCTACGAGCAGTACTTC. Filled out from reference TRBV11-1 and TRBJ2-7, the complete variable domain reads EAEVAQSPRYKITEKSQAVAFWCDPISGHATLYWYRQILGQGPELLVQFQDESVVDDSQLPKDRFSAERLKGVDSTLKIQPAELGDSAMYLCASSFNQGPYEQYFGPGTRLTVT.